This T cell receptor (beta chain) was sequenced during a study of beta chain features in type 1 diabetes. There are 13 residues in the CDR3. V gave up 4 bases and J gave up 8 bases, with 14 bases separating them. Germline V gene sequence: CDR1 ENHRY, CDR2 SYGVKD. With respect to this clone: Its target is unknown.

The entirety of the isolated RNA underwent reverse transcription, so expressed TCRB transcripts were sequenced. Naive, central memory and regulatory T cell samples averaged around 3.5 million immunoSEQ reads each. The method was immunoSEQ multiplex PCR; TCRdb's version includes in-frame clones alone and lacks a portion of them. There are about 930,000 clones in the sample; roughly a sixth occur only once, and 0.02% to 0.025% lies in the top ten. A heparinised blood draw that averaged about 100 mL was obtained once from each donor. The authors sorted CD4+ naive, central memory, regulatory and stem cell-like memory cells via CD45RO/CCR7/CD25/CD127/CD95/CD27. General observations from the study: In the patient group, naive, central memory and Treg TCRB repertoires seemed more alike than in the healthy donor group.

This clonotype originated in a woman aged 18-35 years in good health. The J gene is TRBJ1-2, the V gene TRBV10-3; tentative D call: TRBD1 (6 bases). The sample consisted of naive CD4+ T cells from blood. As DNA, the CDR3 is TGTGCCATCAGTGCCCAACAGGGTTGGGGCTACACCTTC. Its protein product is CAISAQQGWGYTF.